This is a list of T cell receptor beta chains from one sample in a study of T cell repertoires in cytomegalovirus infection. From the reads, TCRdb called clonotypes with MiXCR, one entry per CDR3 protein. Here the sample spans 400,000 or so distinct CDR3 sequences, around 32% being singletons. The specimen was PBMCs. The source of these receptors is a human donor in good health (CMV status not recorded). Some clones in this sample may be carry-over from other donors' samples. Each CDR3 is given with its conserved first and last residue. A D gene is named only where the DNA matches it firmly. Clone size appears in some rows only: once, few, many, or a class for an expanded clone.

>-|TRBV6-1|TRBJ1-5|-
TGTGCCATCCCTCCATTTTACGGCAATCAGCCCCAGCATTTT
CAIPPFYGNQPQHF
>many|TRBV7-2|TRBJ1-4|TRBD1
TGTGCCAGCAGCCAGGACAGGGGGCCAGGGGCAACTAATGAAAAACTGTTTTTT
CASSQDRGPGATNEKLFF
>-|TRBV6-6|TRBJ2-3|-
TGTGCCAGCAGAACAAACAGGGGAGGGGCAGATACGCAGTATTTT
CASRTNRGGADTQYF
>-|TRBV19|TRBJ1-6|-
TGTGCCAGTAGTATAGGAAACAGGAATTCACCCCTCCACTTT
CASSIGNRNSPLHF
>-|TRBV14|TRBJ1-2|-
TGTGCCAGCAGCCAAGTACCAGGGAATGGCTACACCTTC
CASSQVPGNGYTF
>few|TRBV4-2|TRBJ2-1|-
TGTGCCAGCAGCCAAGAACCGGGGGTCTCCTACAATGAGCAGTTCTTC
CASSQEPGVSYNEQFF
>many|TRBV7-8|TRBJ1-1|-
TGTGCCAGCAGCTTAGTGGTCGGGAACACTGAAGCTTTCTTT
CASSLVVGNTEAFF
>-|TRBV4-1|TRBJ2-4|TRBD2
TGCGCCAGCAGCCAAGAGGGCGGGACTATGGACATTCAGTACTTC
CASSQEGGTMDIQYF
>-|TRBV6-1|TRBJ2-1|-
TGTGCCAGCAGTGAAGTCGGGGTTAGCTCCTACAATGAGCAGTTCTTC
CASSEVGVSSYNEQFF
>-|TRBV29-1|TRBJ2-3|TRBD1
TGCAGCGTTGAAGCAGGGGGTTTAGATACGCAGTATTTT
CSVEAGGLDTQYF
>-|TRBV7-2|TRBJ2-7|-
TGTGCCAGCAGCTTAGATGAGGGCCTCGGGGAGCAGTACTTC
CASSLDEGLGEQYF
>-|TRBV30|TRBJ2-1|-
TGTGCCCTCTCAGTGCTCCACAATGAGCAGTTCTTC
CALSVLHNEQFF
>-|TRBV7-3|TRBJ1-2|-
TGTGCCAGCAGCCCACTCGGCGGCTCTGATGGCTACACCTTC
CASSPLGGSDGYTF
>-|TRBV9|TRBJ1-2|TRBD1
TGTGCCAGCAGCGTAGAGATGACAGGGGAAGCCTATGGCTACACCTTC
CASSVEMTGEAYGYTF
>-|TRBV28|TRBJ2-3|TRBD2
TGTGCCAGCAGTTTAATCCGGATCGGGGGGGGATACACAGATACGCAGTATTTT
CASSLIRIGGGYTDTQYF
>few|TRBV12-3/TRBV12-4|TRBJ1-1|-
TGTGCCAGCAGCCCCACGGCCGACCGGCGGGGTACTGAAGCTTTCTTT
CASSPTADRRGTEAFF
>many|TRBV7-2|TRBJ1-3|-
TGTGCCAGCAGCTTGTCGGCAGCCAACTCTGGAAACACCATATATTTT
CASSLSAANSGNTIYF
>many|TRBV6-6|TRBJ2-4|-
TGTGCCAGCAGTTACTCGAGAGGAGCTCTAGCCAAAAACATTCAGTACTTC
CASSYSRGALAKNIQYF
>-|TRBV28|TRBJ2-7|TRBD1
TGTGCCAGCAGTTTGGGGACAGGGACGATTGGTTATGCAGAGCAGTACTTC
CASSLGTGTIGYAEQYF
>-|TRBV12-3/TRBV12-4|TRBJ1-5|-
TGTGCCAGCAGGTACCAGGGGTCCAATCAGCCCCAGCATTTT
CASRYQGSNQPQHF
>-|TRBV23-1|TRBJ2-1|-
TGCGCCAGCAGCCAAACCGAGTGGCTCCGACAGCAAAGGCACAATGAACGGTTCTTC
CASSQTEWLRQQRHNERFF
>-|TRBV7-9|TRBJ1-2|-
TGTGCCAGCAGCTTAGCCCGGCCGAACTATGGCTACACCTTC
CASSLARPNYGYTF
>many|TRBV7-8|TRBJ2-1|TRBD1
TGTGCCAGCAGCTTAGGAGACAGGGTTCATGAGCAGTTCTTC
CASSLGDRVHEQFF
>few|TRBV4-1|TRBJ2-2|-
TGCGCCAGCAGCCAAACGTACTACGACACCGGGGAGCTGTTTTTT
CASSQTYYDTGELFF
>many|TRBV7-2|TRBJ1-1|-
TGTGCCAGCACCCCGCTGGGGAACACTGAAGCTTTCTTT
CASTPLGNTEAFF
>-|TRBV10-3|TRBJ2-1|TRBD1
TGTGCCATCAGTGAACAGGGGGTGTACAATGAGCAGTTCTTC
CAISEQGVYNEQFF
>-|TRBV3-1|TRBJ2-7|-
TGTGCCAGCAGCGCAAAATACGAGCAGTACTTC
CASSAKYEQYF
>-|TRBV27|TRBJ2-1|TRBD2
TGTGCCAGCAGTATCAACTCCGGGGGGTACAATGAGCAGTTCTTC
CASSINSGGYNEQFF
>few|TRBV20-1|TRBJ1-4|-
TGCAGTGTCCTGACAGGTTATAATGAAAAACTGTTTTTT
CSVLTGYNEKLFF
>-|TRBV27|TRBJ1-5|-
TGTGCCAGCAGTTTCGGGCCTAATCAGCCCCAGCATTTT
CASSFGPNQPQHF
>-|TRBV9|TRBJ2-7|-
TGTGCCAGCAGCTCTACAGGACAGCAGTACTTC
CASSSTGQQYF
>-|TRBV5-1|TRBJ2-7|TRBD1
TGCGCCAGCAGCTTGGGGGACAGCCGCTCCTACGAGCAGTACTTC
CASSLGDSRSYEQYF
>many|TRBV6-1|TRBJ1-5|-
TGTGCCAGCAGCCGAACAGGGAGGGACAATCAGCCCCAGCATTTT
CASSRTGRDNQPQHF
>many|TRBV6-7|TRBJ2-1|TRBD2
TGTGCCAGCAGTTACCCTCCTCGAGGCAAGTTTGTACTTAGCGGGGGGGCCTCGTACAATGAGCAGTTCTTC
CASSYPPRGKFVLSGGASYNEQFF
>-|TRBV6-2/TRBV6-3|TRBJ1-4|-
TGTGCCAGCAGACCCGACAGCGTCAAAAATGAAAAACTGTTTTTT
CASRPDSVKNEKLFF
>few|TRBV6-2/TRBV6-3|TRBJ2-7|-
TGTGCCAGCAGTTTACAGCGGCAGAGTCCCTACGAGCAGTACTTC
CASSLQRQSPYEQYF
>-|TRBV6-5|TRBJ2-3|-
TGTGCCAGCACCGCCCGCCCCACAGATACGCAGTATTTT
CASTARPTDTQYF
>few|TRBV2|TRBJ1-1|-
TGTGCCAGCAGTGGTTGGGGCGGAACAGCGAACACTGAAGCTTTCTTT
CASSGWGGTANTEAFF
>-|TRBV19|TRBJ2-3|-
TGTGCCAGTAGTAGGCCCAAGACGGCCGCATTGTACACAGATACGCCGTATTTT
CASSRPKTAALYTDTPYF
>once|TRBV2|TRBJ2-5|-
TGTGCCAGCAGCGCTCTAGCTAAGGAGACCCAGTACTTC
CASSALAKETQYF
>few|TRBV6-1|TRBJ1-2|TRBD1
TGTGCCAGCAGTGAGACGGGACAGGGATTTGGCTACACCTTC
CASSETGQGFGYTF
>-|TRBV6-2/TRBV6-3|TRBJ2-1|TRBD2
TGTGCCAGCAGTCCATTCGGTCTAGCGGGGGGTTTTAATGAGCAGTTCTTC
CASSPFGLAGGFNEQFF
>-|TRBV19|TRBJ1-2|TRBD1
TGTGCCAGTAGTATCTACAGGGGCGAGTTCTATGGCTACACCTTC
CASSIYRGEFYGYTF
>many|TRBV7-2|TRBJ1-2|-
TGTGCCAGCAGCCACCCGGGGCGGGTGGGTGGCTACACCTTC
CASSHPGRVGGYTF
>-|TRBV6-5|TRBJ2-3|TRBD1
TGTGCCAGCAGAGCTCTTGGGGACAGGGACACAGATACGCAGTATTTT
CASRALGDRDTDTQYF
>once|TRBV5-4|TRBJ2-7|-
TGTGACAGCAGCACGGGATCCGGCGAGCAGTACTTC
CDSSTGSGEQYF
>-|TRBV6-5|TRBJ1-4|TRBD1
TGTGCCAGCAGAAAGCGGGCAGGGGGTGAAAAACTGTTTTTT
CASRKRAGGEKLFF
>few|TRBV18|TRBJ1-1|TRBD1
TGTGCCAGCTCAGGACAGGGGGCGAACACTGAAGCTTTCTTT
CASSGQGANTEAFF
>-|TRBV4-1|TRBJ2-1|-
TGCGCCAGCAGCCATAAATTGACACTGGAAGGAGCCTACAATGAGCAGTTCTTC
CASSHKLTLEGAYNEQFF
>many|TRBV7-2|TRBJ1-5|TRBD1
TGTGCCAGCAGCTTAGGGGACAGGGTACGTAGCAATCAGCCCCAGCATTTT
CASSLGDRVRSNQPQHF